This TCR beta chain was captured in a study of T cell responses to AZD1222 COVID-19 vaccine. The V and J ends lost 4 bases and 0 bases respectively, with 9 bases between them. Germline V gene lookup returns CDR1 MNHEY and CDR2 SVGAGI. The CDR3 has 15 residues. As for this clone: Its antigen is not known.

Study outcomes and limitations: Mapped onto spike, vaccine-associated CD4 TCRs spanned it and were dominant at 160-218 and 743-854.

This table comes from immunoSEQ multiplex PCR, and its TCRdb copy is limited to in-frame clones, with some not included. The profile covers some 100,000 clones, with approximately 90% appearing a single time and approximately 17% taken by the ten largest. The sequence was collected from an adult in good health. V gene TRBV6-5 combines with J gene TRBJ2-2; D not resolved. The sequencing here drew on peripheral blood, taken on day 0 of AZD1222 vaccination. In DNA, the CDR3 is TGTGCCAGCAGTTCGACACAACCGAACACCGGGGAGCTGTTTTTT. Encoded protein: CASSSTQPNTGELFF.